The 4 T cell receptor beta chains below all came from one sample that was sequenced in a study of identical twins listed by TCRdb under 2016. The library was obtained by 5' RACE. Sequencing was performed on an Illumina HiSeq 2000. TCRdb cleaned the public reads at Q25 with fastp, built clones with MiXCR and kept in-frame beta chains. A single entry per CDR3 protein holds the most common genes and DNA from its merged rows. In all, the sample holds approximately 260,000 distinct CDR3 sequences, and about 8% of those were seen once. The ten biggest clones cover 3% of the sample. Another study also made use of these data, one on yellow fever vaccine responses in identical twins.

The specimen was CD8+ T cells sorted from blood. All receptors derive from a woman between 18 and 29 years old in good health.

This clonotype has at least ten counts. This rearrangement joins TRBV12-3 or TRBV12-4 to TRBJ1-1; no reliable D call. This CDR3 comprises 14 residues. Trimming stripped 3 bases from V and 0 bases from J, with 8 bases between. CDR3 in amino acids: CASSLGSLNTEAFF. CDR3 DNA: TGTGCCAGCAGTTTGGGCAGCCTGAACACTGAAGCTTTCTTT.

The chain is built from TRBV12-3 or TRBV12-4 and TRBJ2-1, with 8 bases fitting TRBD2. V trimming: 5 bases; J trimming: 3 bases; junction bases outside the gene matches: 9. This CDR3 is built from 16 residues. The CDR3 sequence is CASSPRGAEFYNEQFF. The DNA of the CDR3 is TGTGCCAGCAGTCCGCGGGGGGCCGAATTCTACAATGAGCAGTTCTTC.

In DNA form, the CDR3 reads TGTGCCAGCAGCCACCCTGGGACCGAGAACACCGGGGAGCTGTTTTTT. This gives the protein CASSHPGTENTGELFF. The chain has TRBV3-1 and TRBJ2-2; D possibly matches TRBD1 or TRBD2 (5 bases each). V lost 3 bases, J lost 1 base, and 12 bases lay in between. The CDR3 consists of 16 residues. From germline, CDR1 is LGHDT and CDR2 YNNKEL (reference sequence).

The chain uses TRBV5-5 and TRBJ2-7; D is undetermined. The CDR3 totals 14 residues. In germline, CDR1 is SGHKS, CDR2 YYEKEE (reference sequence). Trimming took off 2 bases at V and 3 bases at J, with 12 bases between the two ends. CDR3 amino acids: CASSLYGPYYEQYF. Here the CDR3 DNA reads TGTGCCAGCAGCTTATATGGGCCCTACTACGAGCAGTACTTC. The whole variable domain, filled in from reference TRBV5-5 and TRBJ2-7, reads DAGVTQSPTHLIKTRGQQVTLRCSPISGHKSVSWYQQVLGQGPQFIFQYYEKEERGRGNFPDRFSARQFPNYSSELNVNALLLGDSALYLCASSLYGPYYEQYFGPGTRLTVT.